This T cell receptor beta chain was documented in a study of PD-1 blockade in classical Hodgkin lymphoma. The repertoire was sequenced with immunoSEQ multiplex PCR; TCRdb's copy has only in-frame clones and lacks some. The sample has approximately 27,000 clones, 70% to 90% seen once; the top ten hold 2% to 3%. After autologous stem cell transplantation all patients relapsed, and prior brentuximab vedotin exposure differed between cohorts. The sequence derives from a human donor with classical Hodgkin lymphoma. The sample in question was peripheral blood mononuclear cells (PBMCs), obtained at baseline.

This CDR3 is CASSYTGTYTDTQYF. CDR3 nucleotide sequence: TGCGCCAGCAGCTATACCGGGACTTACACAGATACGCAGTATTTT. The chain links TRBV5-1 to TRBJ2-3, with a tentative D call TRBD2 (6 bases). Trimming shortened V by 3 bases and J by 2 bases, and 13 bases separated the two germline ends. The CDR3 loop spans 15 amino acids. The germline V gene has CDR1 SGHRS and CDR2 YFSETQ.